A selection of T cell receptor beta chains follows, all from one sample in a study of cytomegalovirus exposure and HLA in healthy donors. This table comes from immunoSEQ multiplex PCR, and its TCRdb copy is limited to in-frame clones, with some not included. The table has around 180,000 clones, over 80% seen once; the top ten hold about 1.2%. Sequencing input: PBMCs. Receptor source: a boy aged 2-15 years in good health and CMV-seronegative. Each CDR3 is given with its conserved first and last residue. D genes are given only for firm matches. Clone size is shown for a subset of rows, as once, few, many or a class of expanded clone.

clone size	D gene	V gene	J gene	CDR3 protein	CDR3 DNA
.	TRBD1	TRBV7-9	TRBJ2-4	CASSLGRGQLAKNIQYF	TGTGCCAGCAGCTTAGGAAGGGGACAGCTAGCCAAAAACATTCAGTACTTC
.	.	TRBV27	TRBJ1-1	CASRLTVMNTEAFF	TGTGCCAGCAGATTGACAGTGATGAACACTGAAGCTTTCTTT
.	.	TRBV27	TRBJ2-1	CASSLKGNPYNEQFF	TGTGCCAGCAGTTTAAAGGGGAACCCATACAATGAGCAGTTCTTC
.	TRBD2	TRBV15	TRBJ2-1	CATSGRTSGPYNEQFF	TGTGCCACCAGCGGACGGACTAGCGGACCCTACAATGAGCAGTTCTTC
.	.	TRBV27	TRBJ2-1	CASRDSGEQFF	TGTGCCAGCAGGGACTCTGGGGAGCAGTTCTTC
.	TRBD1	TRBV25-1	TRBJ1-1	CASSDLSGGAFF	TGTGCCAGCAGTGACCTCTCAGGGGGAGCTTTCTTT
.	.	TRBV19	TRBJ1-5	CASSTELAGQPQHF	TGTGCCAGTAGTACCGAGCTGGCGGGGCAGCCCCAGCATTTT
.	.	TRBV5-1	TRBJ2-3	CASSRGQSPDTQYF	TGCGCCAGCAGCCGAGGACAGTCCCCAGATACGCAGTATTTT
.	TRBD2	TRBV7-2	TRBJ2-1	CASSLGLAGVTGDEQFF	TGTGCCAGCAGCTTAGGACTAGCGGGGGTTACAGGGGATGAGCAGTTCTTC
.	TRBD1	TRBV27	TRBJ2-7	CASSPDRGPTYEQYF	TGTGCCAGCAGTCCCGACAGGGGGCCGACCTACGAGCAGTACTTC
once	TRBD1	TRBV9	TRBJ2-2	CASSVSSGQGNTGELFF	TGTGCCAGCAGCGTAAGTTCGGGACAGGGAAACACCGGGGAGCTGTTTTTT
.	.	TRBV28	TRBJ2-4	CASSPIQYF	TGTGCCAGCAGTCCAATTCAGTACTTC
few	.	TRBV6-5	TRBJ1-2	CASNPGQANYGYTF	TGTGCCAGCAACCCAGGGCAGGCTAACTATGGCTACACCTTC
.	TRBD2	TRBV19	TRBJ2-5	CASISGRAGETQYF	TGTGCCAGTATTAGCGGGAGGGCGGGAGAGACCCAGTACTTC
few	.	TRBV7-2	TRBJ2-3	CASSLGGGEDTQYF	TGTGCCAGCAGCTTAGGAGGGGGTGAAGATACGCAGTATTTT
.	.	TRBV5-1	TRBJ2-3	CASSLSRRITDTQYF	TGCGCCAGCAGCTTATCGAGGAGAATAACAGATACGCAGTATTTT
.	.	TRBV4-1	TRBJ1-3	CASSQTFLTGTGNTIYF	TGCGCCAGCAGCCAGACCTTTCTCACAGGGACTGGAAACACCATATATTTT
.	.	TRBV30	TRBJ2-7	CAWSVQGIHEQYF	TGTGCCTGGAGTGTTCAGGGTATCCACGAGCAGTACTTC
few	TRBD2	TRBV4-2	TRBJ2-1	CASSQEPPPWTGRGLVGLNEQFF	TGTGCCAGCAGCCAAGAACCGCCACCTTGGACCGGAAGGGGACTAGTAGGATTGAATGAGCAGTTCTTC
.	.	TRBV15	TRBJ1-2	CATSSRQLNYGYTF	TGTGCCACCAGCTCACGACAGTTGAACTATGGCTACACCTTC
.	.	TRBV18	TRBJ2-2	CASSPGQTNTGELFF	TGTGCCAGCTCGCCGGGACAAACGAACACCGGGGAGCTGTTTTTT
.	.	TRBV5-1	TRBJ1-2	CASGEVNYGYTF	TGCGCCAGCGGGGAGGTTAACTATGGCTACACCTTC
.	TRBD1	TRBV6-1	TRBJ2-3	CASSPERGPDTQYF	TGTGCCAGCAGCCCTGAGAGGGGGCCAGATACGCAGTATTTT
.	TRBD1	TRBV5-4	TRBJ1-2	CASSFLARTGKFNYGYTF	TGTGCCAGCAGCTTTCTAGCCCGGACAGGGAAGTTTAACTATGGCTACACCTTC
few	.	TRBV5-1	TRBJ1-4	CASSLGQTTNEKLFF	TGCGCCAGCAGCTTGGGACAGACAACTAATGAAAAACTGTTTTTT
.	.	TRBV29-1	TRBJ2-7	CSVPQDNGEQYF	TGCAGCGTCCCCCAGGACAACGGCGAGCAGTACTTC
.	TRBD1	TRBV11-3	TRBJ2-7	CASSPGTGDEQYF	TGTGCCAGCAGCCCCGGGACAGGGGACGAGCAGTACTTC
.	.	TRBV18	TRBJ1-3	CASSRRTSPSGNTIYF	TGTGCCAGCTCACGGAGGACCTCCCCGTCTGGAAACACCATATATTTT
few	.	TRBV5-4	TRBJ2-1	CASSLVGGGYNEQFF	TGTGCCAGCAGCTTGGTAGGCGGAGGGTACAATGAGCAGTTCTTC
.	.	TRBV30	TRBJ2-7	CAWATSFAPSYEQYF	TGTGCCTGGGCTACTAGTTTCGCACCTTCCTACGAGCAGTACTTC
once	.	TRBV25-1	TRBJ1-1	CASTSGNTEAFF	TGTGCCAGCACGTCAGGGAACACTGAAGCTTTCTTT
.	.	TRBV11-2	TRBJ2-3	CASSRGSLTDTQYF	TGTGCCAGCAGCCGGGGGTCTCTCACAGATACGCAGTATTTT
.	.	TRBV11-2	TRBJ2-7	CASSLVGGREQYF	TGTGCCAGCAGCTTAGTCGGGGGGCGAGAGCAGTACTTC
.	.	TRBV6-1	TRBJ2-1	CASIVSAGGPNEQFF	TGTGCCAGCATCGTGAGCGCAGGGGGGCCGAATGAGCAGTTCTTC
.	.	TRBV18	TRBJ1-1	CASSPPWTANTEAFF	TGTGCCAGCTCACCACCTTGGACAGCTAACACTGAAGCTTTCTTT
.	TRBD1	TRBV11-3	TRBJ2-7	CASSSDRQGPAYEQYF	TGTGCCAGCAGCTCTGACCGACAGGGACCTGCCTACGAGCAGTACTTC
.	TRBD2	TRBV15	TRBJ2-7	CATSRALAAREQYF	TGTGCCACCAGCAGAGCACTAGCGGCGCGGGAGCAGTACTTC
.	TRBD1	TRBV7-2	TRBJ1-2	CASSSGQGLLWTF	TGTGCCAGCAGCTCAGGACAGGGGCTGTTGTGGACCTTC
.	.	TRBV19	TRBJ2-3	CASSSAFRDTQYF	TGTGCCAGTAGTTCGGCCTTCAGGGATACGCAGTATTTT
.	TRBD1	TRBV28	TRBJ2-7	CASSLTGKVNEQYF	TGTGCCAGCAGTTTGACAGGGAAGGTGAACGAGCAGTACTTC
.	TRBD1	TRBV14	TRBJ1-1	CASSQDQGELTEAFF	TGTGCCAGCAGCCAAGACCAGGGGGAACTCACTGAAGCTTTCTTT
.	.	TRBV7-3	TRBJ2-2	CASSPRGRSGELFF	TGTGCCAGCAGTCCTAGAGGAAGGTCCGGGGAGCTGTTTTTT
.	TRBD2	TRBV9	TRBJ2-1	CASSHGTSDHNEQFF	TGTGCCAGCAGCCACGGGACTAGCGACCACAATGAGCAGTTCTTC
.	.	TRBV6-5	TRBJ2-1	CASSSTRHREQFF	TGTGCCAGCAGTTCGACTAGGCATCGGGAGCAGTTCTTC
.	.	TRBV7-2	TRBJ2-2	CASGSYRAGELFF	TGTGCCAGCGGATCCTACAGGGCAGGGGAGCTGTTTTTT